This entry features one TCR beta chain sequence. Its antigen is unknown. The assay was immunoSEQ multiplex PCR, and TCRdb's table has in-frame clones only and misses some. The table shows around 39,000 clones, with roughly 82% occurring only once. This entry comes from a study of OX40 agonist ivuxolimab in advanced cancers. Study-level information: Averaging 60 years in age, with a range of roughly 23 to 80, the cohort was 82.7% male. Study-level points and caveats: At doses 0.1 to 3.0 mg/kg, CD4+ and CD8+ clones expanded. On average, CD8+ T cells showed a greater number of expanded clones than CD4+.

The CDR3 covers 15 residues. V is TRBV21-1 and J is TRBJ2-7; the D call of TRBD2 is as the table states it, not checked on the DNA. TRBV21-1 is a known pseudogene. The TCR sequence derives from an adult with an advanced solid tumor such as melanoma, head and neck, liver or kidney cancer. Sample: CD4+ or CD8+ T cells sorted from blood, taken in a trial of the OX40 agonist ivuxolimab. The CDR3 protein is CASSTSWGGGYEQYF. The CDR3, as DNA: TGTGCCAGCAGCACCTCATGGGGGGGAGGCTACGAGCAGTACTTC.